The entry below describes one T cell receptor beta chain. Its antigen is unknown. RNA extraction was followed by reverse transcription into cDNA, which acted as the sequencing template. Assay: immunoSEQ multiplex PCR; the TCRdb copy retains only in-frame clones and omits some. The table has nearly 95,000 clones, just over 70% seen once. The data originate from a study of CD8+ T cells in alopecia areata. This CDR3 comprises 13 residues. Germline CDR1 reads MGHRA; CDR2 reads YSYEKL. V was clipped by 0 bases and J by 6 bases, with 9 bases between them. This sample's treatment: oral pan-JAK inhibitor, 5-10 mg twice daily. Study-wide results and caveats: Patients shared TCRs less clearly than mice did, possibly owing to HLA. In scalp and blood during tofacitinib, many expanded lesional clones persisted.

This clonotype was obtained from a human donor with alopecia areata. This rearrangement joins TRBV4-1 to TRBJ2-7; maybe TRBD2 (5 bases). The source material was CD8+ T cells sorted from blood, sampled at week 44, from a patient treated with tofacitinib. The CDR3 spells CASSQDSAAEQYF. In nucleotides, the CDR3 is TGCGCCAGCAGCCAAGATTCAGCGGCCGAGCAGTACTTC.